The 24 T cell receptor beta chains below all came from one sample that was sequenced in a study of CD8 T cells in ankylosing spondylitis. Study outcomes and limitations: A motif in TCR beta, a set of about 8 highly homologous variants, appeared characteristic of ankylosing spondylitis blood.

Their specific antigens are unknown. Using its own MiXCR run on the 5' RACE reads, TCRdb lists one record per CDR3 protein. This table holds over 600,000 distinct CDR3 sequences, around 20% found once. The sample comprised blood, either unsorted or a sorted T cell fraction (not recorded which). These TCRs come from a male donor with ankylosing spondylitis.

The rearrangement links TRBV30 to TRBJ2-2; perhaps TRBD2 as D (5 bases). Germline values: CDR1 GTSNPN, CDR2 SVGIG (reference sequence). V was trimmed by 3 bases and J by 5 bases, leaving 10 bases between them. This CDR3 region has 13 residues. CDR3 sequence reads: CAWSGEWTGELFF. For the CDR3, the DNA is TGTGCCTGGAGCGGGGAATGGACCGGGGAGCTGTTTTTT.

The table lists this clonotype with a few counts. This chain links TRBV12-3 or TRBV12-4 with TRBJ1-1; possibly TRBD1 for D (5 bases). This CDR3 is built from 11 residues. V was shortened by 3 bases and J by 10 bases, with 9 bases between the two germline ends. CDR3 DNA: TGTGCCAGCAGTTTGGTGGGACGAGCTTTCTTT. It yields the protein CASSLVGRAFF.

This clonotype was counted a few times. The genes are TRBV2 and TRBJ1-1, with unresolved D. The germline CDR1 and CDR2 sequences are SNHLY and FYNNEI. The CDR3 extends over 11 amino acids. V was trimmed by 8 bases and J by 4 bases, leaving 8 bases between them. The CDR3 protein is CASLDLTEAFF. The DNA for the CDR3 is TGTGCCAGCTTGGACCTCACTGAAGCTTTCTTT. The full variable domain, rest sourced from reference TRBV2 and TRBJ1-1, is EPEVTQTPSHQVTQMGQEVILRCVPISNHLYFYWYRQILGQKVEFLVSFYNNEISEKSEIFDDQFSVERPDGSNFTLKIRSTKLEDSAMYFCASLDLTEAFFGQGTRLTVV.

This clonotype appeared a few times. This chain joins TRBV30 and TRBJ2-5, with no clear D. Germline V gene sequence: CDR1 GTSNPN, CDR2 SVGIG (reference sequence). V was shortened by 2 bases and J by 4 bases, with 11 bases between the two germline ends. This CDR3 is built from 13 residues. CDR3 loop: CAWSWQIRETQYF. CDR3 in DNA: TGTGCCTGGAGTTGGCAGATTCGAGAGACCCAGTACTTC.

A few counts support this clonotype. This chain joins TRBV28 and TRBJ2-3; D is uncertain. V lost 4 bases and J 0 bases, leaving 11 bases between the germline ends. The CDR3 spans 15 residues. Germline CDR1 and CDR2: MDHEN and SYDVKM. The CDR3 nucleotides are TGTGCCAGCAGTTCCCAGGATACTAGCACAGATACGCAGTATTTT. Its protein product is CASSSQDTSTDTQYF.

This clonotype showed up just a few times. The chain is built from TRBV4-1 and TRBJ2-7, with D possibly being TRBD1 or TRBD2 (6 bases each). Germline V CDR1 and CDR2: MGHRA, YSYEKL. Trimming left V 0 bases short and J 2 bases short, with 14 bases between. The CDR3 contains 16 residues. The CDR3 DNA is TGCGCCAGCAGCCAAGATTGGGGGGCGAAAACCTACGAGCAGTACTTC. Amino acid sequence: CASSQDWGAKTYEQYF.

This clonotype was counted a few times. The rearrangement links TRBV5-8 to TRBJ2-1; D is unclear. Trimming removed 1 base from V and 3 bases from J, with 11 bases in between. Germline V gene sequence: CDR1 SGHTS, CDR2 YDEGEE. The CDR3 extends over 15 amino acids. Here the CDR3 DNA reads TGTGCCAGCAGCTTGTGGGGTTCCCTCTACAATGAGCAGTTCTTC. This gives the protein CASSLWGSLYNEQFF.

The V and J genes are TRBV19 and TRBJ2-7, with 11 bases identical to TRBD1. Looked up from germline, CDR1 is LNHDA and CDR2 is SQIVND (reference sequence). The CDR3 totals 13 residues. Trimming at V came to 10 bases and at J to 4 bases, leaving 6 bases not matched to a gene. CDR3 amino acids: CATRTGGGYEQYF. The CDR3 bases are TGTGCCACCCGGACAGGGGGCGGGTACGAGCAGTACTTC.

This clonotype was observed a few times. The chain combines TRBV11-2 with TRBJ2-6; the match to TRBD2 covers 8 bases. Germline V lookup: CDR1 SGHAT, CDR2 FQNNGV. Unmatched junction bases numbered 11, after V lost 2 bases and J lost 2 bases. CDR3 length equals 19 residues. This CDR3 reads CASSLNSGGRSTGANVLTF. Here the CDR3 DNA reads TGTGCCAGCAGCTTAAACTCGGGAGGGAGATCCACTGGGGCCAACGTCCTGACTTTC.

This clonotype was counted only a few times. The CDR3 coding sequence is TGTGCCTGGAGGGGCCAGGGAGGAAATGAGCAGTTCTTC. Encoded protein: CAWRGQGGNEQFF. This chain uses TRBV30 with TRBJ2-1; weak D call: TRBD2 (6 bases). There are 13 residues in the CDR3. CDR1 GTSNPN and CDR2 SVGIG come from the germline V gene (reference sequence). The V end lost 3 bases, the J end lost 7 bases, and 13 bases lay between the germline ends. The variable domain in full, completed from reference TRBV30 and TRBJ2-1, reads SQTIHQWPATLVQPVGSPLSLECTVEGTSNPNLYWYRQAAGRGLQLLFYSVGIGQISSEVPQNLSASRPQDRQFILSSKKLLLSDSGFYLCAWRGQGGNEQFFGPGTRLTVL.

V gene TRBV2 combines with J gene TRBJ2-3; 7 bases are a match to TRBD1. The CDR3 sequence is 13 residues long. CDR1 is SNHLY, CDR2 FYNNEI, per germline. Trimming removed 8 bases from V and 5 bases from J; junction bases left unmatched: 7. The CDR3 loop reads CASHPTGVDTQYF. The CDR3, as DNA: TGTGCCAGCCACCCTACAGGGGTAGATACGCAGTATTTT.

This clonotype was observed many times. One end of the junction varies from germline; a read error may be responsible. The chain links TRBV5-1 to TRBJ2-2; TRBD2 might be the D (6 bases). The germline V gene has CDR1 SGHRS and CDR2 YFSETQ. This CDR3 comprises 14 residues. In DNA form, the CDR3 reads TGTGCCAGCAGCCTGGGGGGAAGTACCGGGGAGCTGTTTTTT. This gives the protein CASSLGGSTGELFF.

This clonotype was detected ten times or more. V usage is TRBV7-2 and J usage is TRBJ2-1; tentative D call: TRBD2 (6 bases). The CDR3 totals 15 residues. Between the trimmed V and J ends, which lost 2 bases and 4 bases, there was a span of 12 bases. Germline V gene data show CDR1 as SGHTA and CDR2 as FQGNSA. The CDR3 here is CASSLQVAVYNEQFF. As DNA, the CDR3 is TGTGCCAGCAGCTTACAGGTAGCGGTGTACAATGAGCAGTTCTTC.

V gene TRBV4-2 combines with J gene TRBJ1-6; maybe TRBD1 (6 bases). Trimming cost V 4 bases and J 14 bases, with 24 bases left between them. The CDR3 loop spans 16 amino acids. The germline V gene encodes CDR1 LGHNA and CDR2 YNFKEQ. In DNA, the CDR3 is TGTGCCAGCAGCCCGACGCCGGGACATATCCTCGGGGCCCTCCACTTT. Protein sequence: CASSPTPGHILGALHF.

This clonotype appeared a few times. The CDR3 sequence: CASSESRGNQPQHF. The CDR3 nucleotides are TGTGCCAGCAGTGAATCTCGGGGGAATCAGCCCCAGCATTTT. The rearrangement uses TRBV25-1 and TRBJ1-5, with a possible D match to TRBD1 (5 bases). Germline CDR1 is MGHDK and CDR2 is SYGVNS. CDR3 length: 14 amino acids. Trimming pared 1 base from V and 4 bases from J, leaving 8 bases between.

The chain has TRBV7-2 and TRBJ1-1; 10 bases map to TRBD1. The trim removed 5 bases at V and 1 base at J, leaving 7 bases unmatched. Looked up from germline, CDR1 is SGHTA and CDR2 is FQGNSA. CDR3 length: 16 amino acids. The CDR3 DNA follows: TGTGCCAGCAGCCTAAGACAGGGGGCCACGAACACTGAAGCTTTCTTT. Translating gives CASSLRQGATNTEAFF.

The CDR3 region has the DNA TGTGCCAGCAGCCCCCCCCGCGACGGGACGGGTGAAGCTTTCTTT. Protein: CASSPPRDGTGEAFF. The chain joins TRBV5-5 to TRBJ1-1; perhaps TRBD1 as D (5 bases). The V gene lost 4 bases and the J gene lost 7 bases, with 20 bases spanning the gap. Germline V gene data show CDR1 as SGHKS and CDR2 as YYEKEE (reference sequence). This CDR3 is built from 15 residues.

The chain uses TRBV9 and TRBJ2-7; D not certain. Germline CDR1 SGDLS, CDR2 YYNGEE. V was shortened by 4 bases and J by 0 bases, with 11 bases between the two germline ends. The CDR3 covers 14 residues. The CDR3 nucleotides read TGTGCCAGCAGCCCGGGTTCAAACTCCTACGAGCAGTACTTC. Protein sequence: CASSPGSNSYEQYF.

This clonotype was recorded a few times. J is TRBJ2-5 and V is TRBV20-1, with D possibly matching TRBD2 (5 bases). V lost 1 base to trimming and J lost 4 bases, with 13 bases between them. The CDR3 length is 14 residues. Germline CDR1 is DFQATT and CDR2 is SNEGSKA (reference sequence). CDR3 in amino acids: CSARGESGLETQYF. The CDR3 DNA sequence: TGCAGTGCTAGAGGAGAGAGCGGATTAGAGACCCAGTACTTC.

This clonotype occurred a few times. The gene calls are TRBV12-3 or TRBV12-4 and TRBJ2-7; 9 positions agree with TRBD2. This CDR3 region has 15 residues. J gave up 2 bases and V 4 bases, and 6 bases lay outside the gene matches. CDR3 region: CASSSLAGVAYEQYF. The CDR3 DNA is TGTGCCAGCAGTTCATTAGCGGGGGTAGCCTACGAGCAGTACTTC.

This clonotype has a count of ten or more. The chain joins TRBV12-3 or TRBV12-4 to TRBJ2-7; possible D gene TRBD2, 5 bases. V lost 1 base and J 4 bases, leaving 8 bases between the germline ends. This CDR3 spans 13 amino acids. CDR3 DNA: TGTGCCAGCAGTTTAGGGACTCCTTACGAGCAGTACTTC. Translated, it gives CASSLGTPYEQYF.

The rearrangement links TRBV12-3 or TRBV12-4 to TRBJ2-7; weak D call: TRBD1 (6 bases). V was trimmed by 6 bases and J by 3 bases, leaving 15 bases between them. This CDR3 region has 14 residues. The CDR3, as DNA: TGTGCCAGCAGCCAACAGGGTGCGGGCTACGAGCAGTACTTC. Its translation is CASSQQGAGYEQYF.

This clonotype has just a few counts. The chain's CDR3 is CASSPPRAHLNEKLFF. CDR3 nucleotides: TGTGCCAGCAGCCCCCCACGGGCCCATTTAAATGAAAAACTGTTTTTT. This chain uses TRBV12-3 or TRBV12-4 with TRBJ1-4, with D uncertain. Trimming shortened V by 6 bases and J by 5 bases, and 19 bases separated the two germline ends. The CDR3 has 16 residues.

This clonotype was recorded many times. J is TRBJ2-2 and V is TRBV10-3; 7 bases agree with TRBD2. V lost 3 bases to trimming and J lost 5 bases; unmatched junction nucleotides: 3. Germline loops: CDR1 ENHRY, CDR2 SYGVKD. This CDR3 has 14 amino acids. The chain's CDR3 is CAISDAGDTGELFF. The CDR3, as DNA: TGTGCCATCAGTGACGCGGGAGATACCGGGGAGCTGTTTTTT.